These T cell receptor beta chains were read from a single sample in a study of blood T cell repertoires in COVID-19. Libraries were prepared by immunoSEQ multiplex PCR; TCRdb keeps only in-frame clonotypes and omits some of them. The sample carries over 120,000 clones, around 82% recorded once. Sequencing input: peripheral blood. These receptor sequences come from an older woman with acute or convalescent COVID-19. Each CDR3 is given with its conserved first and last residue. The D gene is left open where the match is weak. Some rows mark clone size as missing; the rest say once, few, many or name a class of expanded clone.

d_gene	abundance	v_gene	j_gene	CDR3aa	CDR3nt
.	once	TRBV14	TRBJ2-2	CASRQAVSGLHTGELFF	TGTGCCAGCAGACAAGCAGTGTCAGGGCTGCACACCGGGGAGCTGTTTTTT
.	.	TRBV10-2	TRBJ2-3	CASSEQITDTQYF	TGCGCCAGCAGTGAGCAGATTACAGATACGCAGTATTTT
.	.	TRBV4-3	TRBJ1-4	CASSQTIGGTNEKLFF	TGCGCCAGCAGCCAAACGATTGGGGGGACTAATGAAAAACTGTTTTTT
.	once	TRBV6-1	TRBJ2-2	CASSEQGGVGTGELFF	TGTGCCAGCAGTGAACAGGGGGGAGTTGGCACCGGGGAGCTGTTTTTT
.	.	TRBV10-2	TRBJ1-2	CASSDSGGYGYTF	TGCGCCAGCAGTGATTCGGGAGGGTATGGCTACACCTTC
TRBD2	.	TRBV6-5	TRBJ2-5	CASTRLAGGQETQYF	TGTGCCAGCACCCGACTAGCGGGAGGCCAAGAGACCCAGTACTTC
.	.	TRBV24-1	TRBJ2-7	CATSDHYEQYF	TGTGCCACCAGTGATCACTACGAGCAGTACTTC
TRBD1	few	TRBV11-2	TRBJ1-3	CASSLTGGSGNTIYF	TGTGCCAGCAGCTTGACAGGGGGCTCTGGAAACACCATATATTTT
TRBD2	.	TRBV4-1	TRBJ2-2	CASSQDRGLVSVEELFF	TGCGCCAGCAGCCAAGATAGGGGACTAGTTTCCGTCGAGGAGCTGTTTTTT
.	.	TRBV9	TRBJ2-5	CASSVGPTYQETQYF	TGTGCCAGCAGCGTAGGGCCAACGTACCAAGAGACCCAGTACTTC
.	.	TRBV9	TRBJ1-1	CASSVAGEGTEAFF	TGTGCCAGCAGCGTAGCAGGGGAGGGGACTGAAGCTTTCTTT
TRBD1	.	TRBV4-1	TRBJ1-5	CASSQDRVGPQHF	TGCGCCAGCAGCCAGGACAGGGTCGGGCCCCAGCATTTT
.	.	TRBV6-5	TRBJ1-2	CASSLAGYGYTF	TGTGCCAGCAGTTTGGCGGGCTATGGCTACACCTTC
TRBD1	.	TRBV18	TRBJ1-1	CASSPDWDSNEAFF	TGTGCCAGCTCACCCGACTGGGACAGCAATGAAGCTTTCTTT
.	.	TRBV4-1	TRBJ1-3	CASSQGGSGTGNTIYF	TGCGCCAGCAGCCAAGGAGGTTCAGGGACTGGAAACACCATATATTTT
TRBD2	.	TRBV5-4	TRBJ2-3	CASSLRTSGGGGTDTQYF	TGTGCCAGCAGCCTACGGACTAGCGGAGGAGGTGGTACAGATACGCAGTATTTT
TRBD1	.	TRBV2	TRBJ1-4	CASLDRGTTNEKLFF	TGTGCCAGCCTAGACAGGGGAACAACTAATGAAAAACTGTTTTTT
.	.	TRBV28	TRBJ1-1	CASSTNYGNTEAFF	TGTGCCAGCAGCACGAACTACGGTAACACTGAAGCTTTCTTT
TRBD1	.	TRBV7-2	TRBJ2-1	CASRLTGWGNEQFF	TGTGCCAGCAGGTTGACAGGGTGGGGCAATGAGCAGTTCTTC
.	.	TRBV7-9	TRBJ2-1	CASSLNPLAYYNEQFF	TGTGCCAGCAGCCTAAACCCACTAGCCTATTACAATGAGCAGTTCTTC
.	few	TRBV7-9	TRBJ2-1	CASSPGKLAYTYNEQFF	TGTGCCAGCAGCCCAGGCAAGCTAGCGTACACCTACAATGAGCAGTTCTTC
.	few	TRBV7-9	TRBJ1-2	CASSLRQAGYGYTF	TGTGCCAGCAGCTTACGGCAGGCCGGCTATGGCTACACCTTC
TRBD1	.	TRBV3-1/TRBV3-2	TRBJ1-2	CASSQGQENYGYTF	TGTGCCAGCAGCCAGGGACAGGAGAACTATGGCTACACCTTC
.	.	TRBV28	TRBJ2-7	CASSLVGGIVHEQYF	TGTGCCAGCAGTTTAGTCGGCGGGATTGTACACGAGCAGTACTTC
.	.	TRBV27	TRBJ2-2	CASSPKAGSTGELFF	TGTGCCAGCAGTCCGAAAGCGGGTTCGACCGGGGAGCTGTTTTTT
.	.	TRBV3-1/TRBV3-2	TRBJ1-2	CASSQEALEQPVLYGYTF	TGTGCCAGCAGCCAAGAGGCCTTGGAACAGCCAGTCCTCTATGGCTACACCTTC
.	.	TRBV2	TRBJ2-2	CASRNSGQSTGELFF	TGTGCCAGCAGGAACTCGGGACAAAGCACCGGGGAGCTGTTTTTT
TRBD1	.	TRBV5-5	TRBJ2-5	CASSSRTGDRETQYF	TGTGCCAGCAGCTCGCGAACAGGGGACAGGGAGACCCAGTACTTC
TRBD1	once	TRBV28	TRBJ1-6	CASSTPSGTANSPLHF	TGTGCCAGCAGTACCCCTTCCGGGACAGCGAATTCACCCCTCCACTTT
.	.	TRBV10-3	TRBJ1-3	CAISRGLEGNTIYF	TGTGCCATCAGCCGGGGTTTAGAGGGAAACACCATATATTTT
.	.	TRBV6-5	TRBJ1-4	CASRAGGLGEKLFF	TGTGCCAGCAGGGCCGGGGGGCTCGGTGAAAAACTGTTTTTT
.	.	TRBV3-1/TRBV3-2	TRBJ2-1	CASSQQGIGDRGEQFF	TGTGCCAGCAGCCAGCAAGGGATCGGAGATAGGGGTGAGCAGTTCTTC
TRBD1	once	TRBV2	TRBJ1-2	CASRVDRATGYTF	TGTGCCAGCAGGGTAGACAGGGCGACTGGCTACACCTTC
.	.	TRBV18	TRBJ1-1	CASSPIPGTKNTEAFF	TGTGCCAGCTCACCAATCCCAGGAACAAAAAACACTGAAGCTTTCTTT
.	.	TRBV5-1	TRBJ1-1	CASSLWQNTEAFF	TGCGCCAGCAGCTTGTGGCAGAACACTGAAGCTTTCTTT